Presented here are 27 T cell receptor beta chains from one specimen sequenced in a study of spatial heterogeneity in lung cancer. Which antigens these TCRs recognize remains unknown. One entry per CDR3 protein results from TCRdb running MiXCR on the 5' RACE reads. Seen here are about 14,000 distinct CDR3 sequences, 4.5% to 7% observed once, and the top ten hold over 8.5%. Whole-study findings and limits: Tumor mutation counts were tracked by expanded intratumoral alpha and beta TCR counts.

As to time point: sample taken at primary tumor resection. This material consisted of lung tumor tissue, taken at surgery. The source is a female donor with early-stage non-small cell lung cancer.

In this sample, this clonotype turned up many times. Being off target in a library aimed at alpha chains, this beta chain has a size of little meaning. The chain couples TRBV7-4 to TRBJ2-7; no firm D call. Between the trimmed V and J ends, which lost 2 bases and 1 base, there was a span of 21 bases. This CDR3 has 18 amino acids. Germline-derived CDR1 and CDR2 are SGHVT and SQSDAQ. This CDR3 reads CASSLKGLVGKFSYEQYF. As DNA, the CDR3 is TGTGCCAGCAGCTTAAAGGGTCTAGTCGGAAAATTTTCCTACGAGCAGTACTTC. Full variable domain (missing parts from reference TRBV7-4 and TRBJ2-7): GAGVSQSPRYKVAKRGRDVALRCDSISGHVTLYWYRQTLGQGSEVLTYSQSDAQRDKSGRPSGRFSAERPERSVSTLKIQRTEQGDSAVYLCASSLKGLVGKFSYEQYFGPGTRLTVT.

Note on this clonotype: A library prepared for alpha chains yielded this beta chain as an off-target read; its size is of little meaning. The J gene is TRBJ2-7, the V gene TRBV27; possibly TRBD2 for D (5 bases). Germline V gives CDR1 MNHEY, CDR2 SMNVEV (reference sequence). Trimming shortened V by 3 bases and J by 5 bases, and 11 bases separated the two germline ends. There are 13 residues in the CDR3. CDR3 sequence: CASSLRATHEQYF. The CDR3 region has the DNA TGTGCCAGCAGTTTGAGGGCTACACACGAGCAGTACTTC.

This clonotype was detected many times. Because the library targeted alpha chains, this beta chain is an off-target read whose size means little. The chain recombines TRBV18 with TRBJ1-5, with D perhaps matching TRBD1 (6 bases). This CDR3 is built from 14 residues. The germline V gene has CDR1 KGHSH and CDR2 LQKENI. V was clipped by 4 bases and J by 3 bases, with 10 bases between them. The CDR3 is CASSLRQANQPQHF. CDR3 coding DNA: TGTGCCAGCTCACTACGACAGGCCAATCAGCCCCAGCATTTT.

This clonotype was observed many times. This beta chain lies outside the target of a library built for alpha chains; its clone size means little. The chain combines TRBV20-1 with TRBJ1-2; D uncertain. Trimming shortened V by 0 bases and J by 2 bases, and 10 bases separated the two germline ends. CDR1 DFQATT and CDR2 SNEGSKA come from the germline V gene (reference sequence). This CDR3 is 14 amino acids long. The CDR3 loop is CSARDDGINYGYTF. The CDR3 DNA reads TGCAGTGCTAGAGATGATGGGATCAACTATGGCTACACCTTC.

This clonotype was seen repeatedly, ten times or more. This beta chain is an off-target read within a library intended for alpha chains, so its frequency means little. The genes are TRBV20-1 and TRBJ2-1, with 8 bases matching TRBD2. V gave up 6 bases and J gave up 8 bases; unmatched junction bases: 9. In germline, CDR1 is DFQATT, CDR2 SNEGSKA (reference sequence). The CDR3 covers 13 residues. The CDR3 region is CSAPGGGIDEQFF. The CDR3 bases are TGCAGTGCCCCGGGAGGGGGAATCGATGAGCAGTTCTTC.

This clonotype was seen many times. This beta chain lies outside the target of a library built for alpha chains; its clone size means little. This chain connects TRBV5-1 to TRBJ1-1, with 7 nucleotides matching TRBD1. The CDR3 covers 14 residues. Germline CDR1 SGHRS, CDR2 YFSETQ. Trimming cost V 8 bases and J 11 bases; bases outside gene matches: 18. The CDR3 region has the DNA TGCGCCAGTGCTTCAGGAGCACAGGGGAAGAAGGCTTTCTTT. This encodes CASASGAQGKKAFF.

The sample holds many counts of this clonotype. Since it is a stray read in a library aimed at alpha chains, this beta chain has a size that is not meaningful. J is TRBJ2-1 and V is TRBV5-1; D gene unclear. Trimming shortened V by 4 bases and J by 2 bases, and 4 bases separated the two germline ends. The CDR3 runs 12 residues. Germline CDR1 and CDR2: SGHRS and YFSETQ. The CDR3 DNA follows: TGCGCCAGCAGCGTGACCTACAATGAGCAGTTCTTC. This codes for CASSVTYNEQFF. Filled out from reference TRBV5-1 and TRBJ2-1, the complete variable domain reads KAGVTQTPRYLIKTRGQQVTLSCSPISGHRSVSWYQQTPGQGLQFLFEYFSETQRNKGNFPGRFSGRQFSNSRSEMNVSTLELGDSALYLCASSVTYNEQFFGPGTRLTVL.

By sample share, this clonotype is medium-sized. Being off target in a library aimed at alpha chains, this beta chain has a size of little meaning. The V and J genes are TRBV20-1 and TRBJ2-4, with TRBD1 matching 9 bases. The V gene's germline CDR1 is DFQATT and CDR2 SNEGSKA (reference sequence). The CDR3 covers 16 residues. The CDR3 protein is CSGGQGPGSAKNIQYF. CDR3 sequence (DNA): TGCAGCGGAGGACAGGGGCCGGGCTCGGCCAAAAACATTCAGTACTTC.

This clonotype has a count of ten or more. Because this beta chain is a stray read in a library intended to capture alpha chains, its abundance should not be given much weight. This chain links TRBV5-1 with TRBJ1-6, with D perhaps TRBD1 (5 bases). V was pared by 1 base and J by 6 bases, with 14 bases between. Germline-derived CDR1 and CDR2 are SGHRS and YFSETQ. The CDR3 is 16 amino acids. The chain's CDR3 is CASSLMGQGSNSPLHF. CDR3 coding DNA: TGCGCCAGCAGCTTGATGGGGCAAGGGAGTAATTCACCCCTCCACTTT.

The table lists this clonotype with many counts. This could be a read error, since a much larger clone is one nucleotide away. The library was designed around alpha chains, so this beta chain is a stray read whose abundance carries little weight. The rearrangement links TRBV19 to TRBJ1-5; TRBD1 might be the D (6 bases). The ends were cut back, 4 bases at V and 9 bases at J, with 10 bases in the middle. The CDR3 covers 12 residues. Germline CDR1 LNHDA, CDR2 SQIVND (reference sequence). The CDR3 sequence: CASSSKGGPQHF. The CDR3 bases are TGTGCCAGTAGTAGTAAGGGGGGGCCCCAGCATTTT. Full variable domain (remainder filled in from reference TRBV19 and TRBJ1-5): DGGITQSPKYLFRKEGQNVTLSCEQNLNHDAMYWYRQDPGQGLRLIYYSQIVNDFQKGDIAEGYSVSREKKESFPLTVTSAQKNPTAFYLCASSSKGGPQHFGDGTRLSIL.

This clonotype was found many times. This beta chain lies outside the target of a library built for alpha chains; its clone size means little. V and J are TRBV20-1 and TRBJ2-1; D possibly corresponds to TRBD1 (5 bases). Trimming left V 7 bases short and J 3 bases short, with 10 bases between. Germline V gene lookup returns CDR1 DFQATT and CDR2 SNEGSKA (reference sequence). The CDR3 is 12 amino acids. The CDR3 sequence is CSVTTGYNEQFF. The CDR3, as DNA: TGCAGTGTTACAACAGGCTACAATGAGCAGTTCTTC.

Within the sample, this clonotype is medium-sized. This beta chain is off target for a library built for alpha chains, so its abundance means little. The chain uses TRBV28 and TRBJ2-7, with D perhaps matching TRBD1 (6 bases). V was trimmed by 6 bases and J by 1 base, leaving 19 bases between them. Germline values: CDR1 MDHEN, CDR2 SYDVKM. The length of the CDR3 is 16 residues. This chain's CDR3 is CASSLWGKDSSYEQYF. CDR3 coding DNA: TGTGCCAGCAGCCTTTGGGGGAAGGACAGTTCCTACGAGCAGTACTTC.

This clonotype was observed many times. This beta chain represents an off-target read in a library built for alpha chains; its size is of limited meaning. CDR3 nucleotide sequence: TGCGCCAGCAGCTTGGCCGTTACCGTCGGCACAGATACGCAGTATTTT. It codes for CASSLAVTVGTDTQYF. The chain carries TRBV5-1 and TRBJ2-3; the D is unclear. V gave up 0 bases and J gave up 1 base, with 12 bases separating them. CDR3 size: 16 residues. Germline V lookup: CDR1 SGHRS, CDR2 YFSETQ.

This clonotype was counted many times. This beta chain is off target for a library built for alpha chains, so its abundance means little. V usage is TRBV4-1 and J usage is TRBJ2-7, with D tentatively TRBD2 (6 bases). The germline V gene encodes CDR1 MGHRA and CDR2 YSYEKL. The germline V and J ends were trimmed by 1 base and 6 bases, with 22 bases remaining between them. CDR3 size: 17 residues. The CDR3 DNA is TGCGCCAGCAGCCAAGTCCCACCGAGCCTGGGAGGTGGCGAGCAGTACTTC. Its translation is CASSQVPPSLGGGEQYF.

At least ten counts were recorded for this clonotype. This beta chain represents an off-target read in a library built for alpha chains; its size is of limited meaning. The chain recombines TRBV4-1 with TRBJ2-5; possible D gene TRBD2, 5 bases. V shed 1 base and J shed 0 bases, with 9 bases lying between them. Germline CDR1 is MGHRA and CDR2 is YSYEKL. This CDR3 has 15 residues. The CDR3 is CASSQVPGYQETQYF. In nucleotides, the CDR3 is TGCGCCAGCAGCCAAGTCCCGGGATACCAAGAGACCCAGTACTTC.

As to this clonotype: Within a library made for alpha chains, this beta chain is off target, and its count is uninformative. The gene calls are TRBV20-1 and TRBJ1-1; no clear D gene. Germline V lookup: CDR1 DFQATT, CDR2 SNEGSKA (reference sequence). With 5 bases removed from V and 1 base from J, the gap between germline ends came to 5 bases. The CDR3 length is 11 residues. CDR3: CSAQTNTEAFF. The CDR3 DNA sequence: TGCAGTGCTCAAACGAACACTGAAGCTTTCTTT.

This clonotype was recorded many times. Because the library targeted alpha chains, this beta chain is an off-target read whose size means little. V usage is TRBV18 and J usage is TRBJ2-6, with D unclear. V lost 6 bases and J 4 bases, leaving 13 bases between the germline ends. Per germline, CDR1 KGHSH and CDR2 LQKENI. This CDR3 is 15 amino acids long. The CDR3 DNA sequence: TGTGCCAGCTCCGCCGGTCTATTCGGGGCCAACGTCCTGACTTTC. The encoded protein is CASSAGLFGANVLTF.

This clonotype was recorded many times. The library was designed around alpha chains, so this beta chain is a stray read whose abundance carries little weight. The chain combines TRBV5-6 with TRBJ2-5; a weak D match, TRBD2 (6 bases). This CDR3 comprises 16 residues. The V gene lost 4 bases and the J gene lost 0 bases, with 16 bases spanning the gap. CDR1 and CDR2 from the germline V gene are SGHDT and YYEEEE. The CDR3 reads CASSPDLAGHQETQYF. Written as DNA, the CDR3 is TGTGCCAGCAGCCCGGATCTCGCGGGACACCAAGAGACCCAGTACTTC.

This clonotype has ten or more counts. Within a library made for alpha chains, this beta chain is off target, and its count is uninformative. The V and J genes are TRBV30 and TRBJ1-1; D not certain. The CDR3 has 14 amino acids. The V end lost 4 bases, the J end lost 3 bases, and 15 bases lay between the germline ends. Germline V CDR1 and CDR2: GTSNPN, SVGIG (reference sequence). The CDR3 loop is CAWNRFLRDTEAFF. CDR3 nucleotide sequence: TGTGCCTGGAATCGGTTTTTGAGGGACACTGAAGCTTTCTTT.

This clonotype was counted ten times or more. In a library made to pick up alpha chains, this beta chain is a stray read with a size that means little. The chain links TRBV7-9 to TRBJ2-3; TRBD2 agrees at 13 bases. CDR1 SEHNR and CDR2 FQNEAQ come from the germline V gene (reference sequence). The ends lost 5 bases at V and 1 base at J; junction bases unmatched: 6. CDR3 length: 17 residues. CDR3 amino acids: CASSPGLAGARTDTQYF. DNA for the CDR3: TGTGCCAGCAGCCCCGGACTAGCGGGGGCCCGCACAGATACGCAGTATTTT.

This clonotype was observed many times. Little can be read into the size of this beta chain, an off-target read in a library designed for alpha chains. This chain joins TRBV7-2 and TRBJ2-1, with 7 bases lining up with TRBD1. This CDR3 comprises 13 residues. Germline values: CDR1 SGHTA, CDR2 FQGNSA. Trimming at V came to 5 bases and at J to 9 bases, leaving 7 bases not matched to a gene. The CDR3: CASSARTGSEQFF. The CDR3 DNA follows: TGTGCCAGCAGCGCGAGGACAGGAAGTGAGCAGTTCTTC.

This clonotype has at least ten counts. This beta chain is off target for a library built for alpha chains, so its abundance means little. The gene calls are TRBV21-1 and TRBJ2-2; the DNA was not compared with TRBD1, the D call given in the table. TRBV21-1 represents a pseudogene. This CDR3 contains 15 residues. The CDR3 DNA reads as TGTGCCAGCAGCGTCGGGGGCCCCAACACCGGGGAGCTGTTTTTT. Its translation is CASSVGGPNTGELFF.

Details on this clonotype: In a library made to pick up alpha chains, this beta chain is a stray read with a size that means little. The chain's CDR3 is CASSQGLYGQGVWNTGELFF. In DNA form, the CDR3 reads TGTGCCAGCAGCCAAGGTCTTTACGGACAGGGAGTATGGAACACCGGGGAGCTGTTTTTT. The rearrangement uses TRBV3-1 and TRBJ2-2; 8 bases align to TRBD1. V was pared by 1 base and J by 1 base, with 14 bases of the junction left unmatched. Germline values: CDR1 LGHDT, CDR2 YNNKEL (reference sequence). The CDR3 loop spans 20 amino acids.

This clonotype was detected ten times or more. Being off target in a library aimed at alpha chains, this beta chain has a size of little meaning. The CDR3 loop is CSAPGEAKNIQYF. The CDR3 nucleotides read TGCAGTGCTCCGGGGGAAGCCAAAAACATTCAGTACTTC. V and J are TRBV20-1 and TRBJ2-4, with TRBD2 as a possible D gene (6 bases). The V end lost 5 bases, the J end lost 0 bases, and 8 bases lay between the germline ends. The CDR3 runs 13 residues. The germline CDR1 and CDR2 sequences are DFQATT and SNEGSKA (reference sequence).

This clonotype has a count of ten or more. Little can be read into the size of this beta chain, an off-target read in a library designed for alpha chains. The gene calls are TRBV7-3 and TRBJ2-3; D gene uncertain. V was trimmed by 2 bases and J by 4 bases, leaving 10 bases between them. The CDR3 is 14 residues long. Germline CDR1 and CDR2: SGHTA and FQGTGA. The CDR3: CASSLAGPADTQYF. The CDR3 nucleotides read TGTGCCAGCAGCTTAGCTGGTCCCGCAGATACGCAGTATTTT.

This clonotype was counted ten times or more. This beta chain lies outside the target of a library built for alpha chains; its clone size means little. The chain carries TRBV27 and TRBJ2-1; TRBD1 agrees at 9 bases. The CDR3 runs 15 residues. Germline V gene data show CDR1 as MNHEY and CDR2 as SMNVEV (reference sequence). Losses at the gene ends were 6 bases for V and 3 bases for J; bases not matched to a gene: 6. CDR3: CASSRDREGYNEQFF. In DNA, the CDR3 is TGTGCCAGCAGCAGGGACAGGGAGGGCTACAATGAGCAGTTCTTC.

In this sample, this clonotype turned up many times. This beta chain is a stray sequence in a library constructed for alpha chains; its clone size is not meaningful. V and J are TRBV27 and TRBJ1-2; D possibly corresponds to TRBD1 (5 bases). Between the trimmed V and J ends, which lost 5 bases and 6 bases, there was a span of 19 bases. Germline lookup yields CDR1 MNHEY and CDR2 SMNVEV (reference sequence). The CDR3 runs 15 residues. This CDR3 reads CASSLGAPWADGYTF. The CDR3 nucleotides are TGTGCCAGCAGTCTTGGGGCGCCGTGGGCGGATGGCTACACCTTC.